The source of this T cell receptor (beta chain) is a study of shared clonotypes between healthy human individuals (dated by TCRdb to the early 2020s). Study-level background: The cohort comprised a couple of women and a few men aged 18 to 49 years. Per donor, three plates each were used for CD4 naive and CD4 memory, two for CD8 naive, and one for CD8 memory. To estimate repertoire size and how much clonotype sharing occurs between individuals, the study deeply sequenced the blood TCR repertoires of roughly 5 healthy adults. To increase sequencing depth and limit assay-specific biases, TCR repertoire library preparation and sequencing were carried out by different laboratories using diverse techniques. Each donor's leukapheresis produced roughly between roughly 0.85 and 9.5 billion PBMCs.

V is cut by 8 bases and J by 6 bases, and the space between the germline ends is 13 bases. CDR1 and CDR2, looked up from the germline V gene, are SQVTM and ANQGSEA. Taken from cysteine to phenylalanine, the CDR3 has 11 residues. Solely the CDR3 DNA is kept, with 33 bases framed from the first base. Worth noting for this clone: Its cognate antigen has yet to be identified. There are no base qualities to consult, and no much larger clone falls within one base.

On the study overall, not on this receptor specifically: Across four donors, approximately 5% of naive CD4, approximately 3.5% of naive CD8, under 2.5% of memory CD4, and 0.4% of memory CD8 clonotypes were shared. Estimated clonotype richness was generally larger for naive than for memory subsets. Even with the large sequencing depth, rarefaction of the sorted-subset datasets indicated that sequencing was incomplete. Higher generation probabilities were observed for clonotypes shared by all four sorted-subset donors than for non-shared clonotypes. Sampling was restricted to blood, and TCR repertoires in tissues likely differ from the TCR repertoires found in blood. Pairwise subsampling led to the expectation that sequencing depth would affect the degree of clonotype sharing among donors. The genetic and exposure-history diversity represented was limited by the small number of donors.

The donors were healthy, HIV-negative adults with no recently reported acute infections or vaccinations. Every donor was a Caucasian adult residing in Nashville, Tennessee, USA. CD4+ T cells were enriched by magnetic negative selection, after which naive cells were positively selected on CD45RA and the negative fraction was taken as the memory subset. After blood collection by leukapheresis, PBMCs were isolated using Ficoll-Histopaque density gradient centrifugation and then cryopreserved in the vapor phase of liquid nitrogen. Analytical flow cytometry was used to check the purity and quantity of each magnetically sorted T cell population. Genomic DNA was isolated from each sorted fraction and quantified by UV absorbance on a Nanodrop 2000c. TCR CDR3 regions were amplified from genomic DNA by multiplex PCR using the deep immunoSEQ assay. For each cell subset, the extracted genomic DNA was distributed evenly across all wells of several immunoSEQ 96-well plates, and each plate served as one replicate. For sorted subsets, 200 to 250 ng genomic DNA, equal to 30,000 to 35,000 T cell genomes, was loaded into each replicate PCR. The purified libraries were quantified using a Qubit 3.0 fluorometer, sized with a Bioanalyzer 2100, and then quantified again using the KAPA Library Quantification kit. Every immunoSEQ 96-well plate was sequenced on a dedicated single-read 150-cycle Illumina NextSeq 550 flow cell. From the authors' description of their analysis: The immunoSEQ output contained only junctional sequences without quality scores, so filtering could not match that applied to full-length reads. Sequences were annotated with PyIR, a Python wrapper for IgBLAST v1.9, and V/J genes and CDR3 were assigned using IMGT germline references. Reads were filtered out if the reads had weak V/J assignments (E-value above 1e-6), no CDR3, stop codons, out-of-frame junctions, or ambiguous translated residues. V3J clonotypes were defined by identical inferred V gene, J gene, and CDR3 amino acid sequence. The percentage overlap between two repertoires was calculated by dividing the number of shared unique clonotypes by the size of the smaller repertoire. Richness of each repertoire was evaluated using RTK rarefaction, the Chao1 estimator, and Recon v2.1 estimates of unobserved clonotypes. For all TCRbeta clonotypes obtained by the gDNA method from several donors, generation probabilities were computed with OLGA. Here the immuneACCESS table is served through TCRdb, limited to in-frame sequences with V and J called. Missing clones are a known gap in these copies; in checked studies unresolved V genes cover under half, and the rest lacks a known reason. V and J calls and clone size come straight from that table; D and trimming were deduced from the DNA. The sample yields roughly 1,000,000 clones; around 78% were counted once. The ten largest clones represent 0.6% to 0.75% of the sample.

Material for sequencing was memory CD4+ T cells from PBMCs. Sample cell subset or site, as interpreted from the label and publication: CD45RA-negative fraction. This sequence uses TRBV29-1 and TRBJ1-2; the D region possibly corresponds to TRBD1 (6 bases align). The clonotype comes from a man younger than 35 in good health. Some clones in this sample may be carry-over from other donors' samples. The CDR3 region reads CSIGQIDGYTF. The bases are TGCAGCATTGGACAGATTGATGGCTACACCTTC. The CDR3, completed at both ends by the reference TRBV29-1 and TRBJ1-2 genes, gives the full variable domain SAVISQKPSRDICQRGTSLTIQCQVDSQVTMMFWYRQQPGQSLTLIATANQGSEATYESGFVIDKFPISRPNLTFSTLTVSNMSPEDSSIYLCSIGQIDGYTFGSGTRLTVV.